The 32 T cell receptor beta chains below all came from one sample that was sequenced in a study of shared clonotypes between healthy human individuals. The protocol was immunoSEQ multiplex PCR, while the TCRdb copy is restricted to in-frame clones and leaves out a portion. The repertoire includes some 1 million clones, around 76% of them detected once, and approximately 1.3% sits in the top ten. The specimen was memory CD4+ T cells sorted from blood. The subset: CD45RA-negative fraction. The receptors come from a man between 18 and 35 years old in good health.

Only a few counts were recorded for this clone. The CDR3 here is CASSSPNPGSYEQYF. DNA of the CDR3: TGTGCCAGCAGTTCGCCCAACCCAGGCTCCTACGAGCAGTACTTC. V usage is TRBV6-1 and J usage is TRBJ2-7, with D unresolved. The germline gives CDR1 MNHNS, CDR2 SASEGT. The V end lost 5 bases, the J end lost 0 bases, and 14 bases lay between the germline ends. The CDR3 is 15 amino acids.

DNA of the CDR3: TGTGCCACTCCCGGTTTAAACTATGGCTACACCTTC. It translates to CATPGLNYGYTF. The V and J genes are TRBV10-3 and TRBJ1-2; D is ambiguous. The V end lost 10 bases, the J end lost 2 bases, and 11 bases lay between the germline ends. This CDR3 comprises 12 residues. CDR1 and CDR2 from the germline V gene are ENHRY and SYGVKD.

This clone showed up just once. CDR3 protein: CASSPLQGSNEQFF. In DNA, the CDR3 is TGTGCCAGCTCACCACTACAGGGAAGCAATGAGCAGTTCTTC. V is TRBV18 and J is TRBJ2-1; D is perhaps TRBD1 (6 bases). Germline loops: CDR1 KGHSH, CDR2 LQKENI. This CDR3 contains 14 residues. V was pared by 1 base and J by 6 bases, with 10 bases between.

The chain uses TRBV30 and TRBJ1-3; weak D call: TRBD1 (6 bases). The V end lost 5 bases, the J end lost 0 bases, and 14 bases lay between the germline ends. The germline V gene has CDR1 GTSNPN and CDR2 SVGIG (reference sequence). This CDR3 comprises 15 residues. The CDR3 DNA reads as TGTGCCTGGGCAACCCAGGGGAGCTCTGGAAACACCATATATTTT. This codes for CAWATQGSSGNTIYF.

V and J are TRBV5-5 and TRBJ1-2, with D unresolved. V lost 2 bases and J lost 8, with 16 bases in between. CDR1 and CDR2 from the germline V gene are SGHKS and YYEKEE (reference sequence). This CDR3 contains 14 residues. The CDR3 nucleotides are TGTGCCAGCAGCTTCACATCGGGAAAGGAAGGCTACACCTTC. This gives the protein CASSFTSGKEGYTF.

The chain joins TRBV30 to TRBJ1-2; unclear D gene. The germline gives CDR1 GTSNPN, CDR2 SVGIG (reference sequence). Deletions cut 2 bases from V and 4 bases from J, with 14 bases between. The CDR3 loop spans 14 amino acids. The CDR3 loop reads CAWSPSDGFYGYTF. The CDR3 DNA reads TGTGCCTGGAGTCCCTCGGACGGGTTCTATGGCTACACCTTC. Using reference TRBV30 and TRBJ1-2 for the parts outside the CDR3, the full variable domain is SQTIHQWPATLVQPVGSPLSLECTVEGTSNPNLYWYRQAAGRGLQLLFYSVGIGQISSEVPQNLSASRPQDRQFILSSKKLLLSDSGFYLCAWSPSDGFYGYTFGSGTRLTVV.

This chain joins TRBV5-8 and TRBJ1-5; D unresolved. Trimming shortened V by 1 base and J by 7 bases, and 9 bases separated the two germline ends. The CDR3 sequence is 13 residues long. CDR1 is SGHTS, CDR2 YDEGEE, per germline. The CDR3 DNA reads as TGTGCCAGCAGCTTGAGGAGGGAACAGCCCCAGCATTTT. Protein: CASSLRREQPQHF.

This clone came up many times. The chain uses TRBV2 and TRBJ2-7, with D tentatively TRBD2 (6 bases). Germline loops: CDR1 SNHLY, CDR2 FYNNEI. Deletions cut 3 bases from V and 7 bases from J, with 16 bases between. This CDR3 is 14 amino acids long. CDR3 sequence (DNA): TGTGCCAGCAGTGATCTTGTCTCGGGAGTTGAGCAGTACTTC. Protein: CASSDLVSGVEQYF.

The rearrangement joins TRBV2 to TRBJ1-5; no definite D call. Germline-derived CDR1 and CDR2 are SNHLY and FYNNEI. The germline V and J ends were trimmed by 4 bases and 7 bases, with 14 bases remaining between them. The CDR3 runs to 14 residues. CDR3 amino acids: CASSAGEQSQPQHF. In DNA form, the CDR3 reads TGTGCCAGCAGTGCCGGGGAACAATCCCAGCCCCAGCATTTT.

The chain links TRBV6-6 to TRBJ2-7, with a weak D call TRBD1 (5 bases). CDR1 MNHNY and CDR2 SVGAGI come from the germline V gene (reference sequence). V lost 4 bases and J lost 4, with 8 bases in between. The CDR3 runs 12 residues. The CDR3 nucleotides are TGTGCCAGCAGTTTACAGGAGTACGAGCAGTACTTC. This codes for CASSLQEYEQYF.

The chain has TRBV11-2 and TRBJ2-1, with D hard to call. Germline V CDR1 and CDR2: SGHAT, FQNNGV. Trimming cost V 5 bases and J 4 bases, with 15 bases left between them. The CDR3 runs to 15 residues. The CDR3 nucleotides read TGTGCCAGCAGCAATACCAGGACCCAGTACAATGAGCAGTTCTTC. It yields the protein CASSNTRTQYNEQFF. Variable domain in full (rest from reference TRBV11-2 and TRBJ2-1): EAGVAQSPRYKIIEKRQSVAFWCNPISGHATLYWYQQILGQGPKLLIQFQNNGVVDDSQLPKDRFSAERLKGVDSTLKIQPAKLEDSAVYLCASSNTRTQYNEQFFGPGTRLTVL.

This clone has only a few counts. V gene TRBV19 combines with J gene TRBJ1-5, with D unclear. Trimming removed 5 bases at V and 11 bases at J, with 13 bases between. The CDR3 runs 12 residues. Germline lookup yields CDR1 LNHDA and CDR2 SQIVND (reference sequence). DNA of the CDR3: TGTGCCAGTAGTTATGTGGTGGGGTCCCAGCATTTT. This sequence encodes CASSYVVGSQHF.

The rearrangement links TRBV11-3 to TRBJ2-5; D perhaps matches TRBD1 (5 bases). The CDR3 spans 13 residues. Germline lookup yields CDR1 SGHNT and CDR2 YENEEA. Between the trimmed V and J ends, which lost 9 bases and 4 bases, there was a span of 15 bases. This CDR3 is CARKGQAGETQYF. The CDR3 DNA follows: TGTGCCAGAAAGGGGCAGGCAGGAGAGACCCAGTACTTC.

The genes are TRBV7-2 and TRBJ2-7; a possible D gene is TRBD1 (6 bases). Germline V gives CDR1 SGHTA, CDR2 FQGNSA. This CDR3 is 16 amino acids long. The ends were cut back, 5 bases at V and 3 bases at J, with 20 bases in the middle. The CDR3 sequence is CASSKTGSSLSYEQYF. CDR3 in DNA: TGTGCCAGCAGCAAAACAGGGAGCAGTCTGAGCTACGAGCAGTACTTC.

This sequence joins TRBV7-2 and TRBJ1-5; D is unclear. The CDR3 runs 15 residues. V lost 1 base and J 0 bases, leaving 7 bases between the germline ends. Germline V CDR1 and CDR2: SGHTA, FQGNSA. The CDR3 loop reads CASSLGSHSNQPQHF. The CDR3, as DNA: TGTGCCAGCAGCTTAGGCAGCCATAGCAATCAGCCCCAGCATTTT.

V gene TRBV29-1 combines with J gene TRBJ2-7; 10 nucleotides match TRBD1. CDR1 is SQVTM and CDR2 is ANQGSEA in the germline V gene. CDR3 length: 14 residues. V shed 6 bases and J 4 bases; nucleotides not matched to a gene: 9. The CDR3 bases are TGCAGCGTAGAGGGGCGGACAGGGGGATACGAGCAGTACTTC. It codes for CSVEGRTGGYEQYF.

Remarks on this clone: This sample includes further DNA sequences coding for the same CDR3. The rearrangement links TRBV7-2 to TRBJ2-4; D might be TRBD2 (6 bases). Germline loops: CDR1 SGHTA, CDR2 FQGNSA. Deletions cut 3 bases from V and 2 bases from J, with 8 bases between. The CDR3 is 14 residues long. CDR3 nucleotides: TGTGCCAGCAGCTTGGGGGGTACCAAAAACATTCAGTACTTC. This codes for CASSLGGTKNIQYF.

This clone was seen a handful of times. The V and J genes are TRBV7-9 and TRBJ1-2; D remains ambiguous. The CDR3 runs to 14 residues. The V gene lost 3 bases and the J gene lost 2 bases, with 10 bases spanning the gap. The germline V gene encodes CDR1 SEHNR and CDR2 FQNEAQ (reference sequence). This CDR3 reads CASSFVGGNYGYTF. In nucleotides, the CDR3 is TGTGCCAGCAGCTTCGTTGGAGGAAACTATGGCTACACCTTC. The variable domain in full, completed from reference TRBV7-9 and TRBJ1-2, reads DTGVSQNPRHKITKRGQNVTFRCDPISEHNRLYWYRQTLGQGPEFLTYFQNEAQLEKSRLLSDRFSAERPKGSFSTLEIQRTEQGDSAMYLCASSFVGGNYGYTFGSGTRLTVV.

The rearrangement links TRBV10-3 to TRBJ2-3; D may match TRBD1 or TRBD2 (10 bases each). Germline V CDR1 and CDR2: ENHRY, SYGVKD. Trimming pared 6 bases from V and 5 bases from J, leaving 27 bases between. This CDR3 has 18 residues. Here the CDR3 DNA reads TGTGCCATCAGGCGACAGGGGGCGGCTAGCGGGGGCAGAGATACGCAGTATTTT. This translates into CAIRRQGAASGGRDTQYF.

The rearrangement joins TRBV19 to TRBJ1-2; TRBD1 might be the D (5 bases). Germline V gene sequence: CDR1 LNHDA, CDR2 SQIVND (reference sequence). The length of the CDR3 is 16 residues. Trimming left V 6 bases short and J 4 bases short, with 21 bases between. CDR3 DNA sequence: TGTGCCAGTAGCCTATCGCGAGGGGTCAAGGGCTATGGCTACACCTTC. Protein product: CASSLSRGVKGYGYTF.

The gene calls are TRBV30 and TRBJ2-7, with D hard to call. Trimming shortened V by 2 bases and J by 6 bases, and 8 bases separated the two germline ends. The CDR3 loop spans 11 amino acids. Germline V gene sequence: CDR1 GTSNPN, CDR2 SVGIG (reference sequence). The CDR3 DNA reads TGTGCCTGGAGTTTGTCAGTCGAGCAGTACTTC. As protein: CAWSLSVEQYF.

About this clone: Other DNA variants within this sample encode the same CDR3. The genes are TRBV5-4 and TRBJ2-7; 9 bases align to TRBD2. Germline V lookup: CDR1 SGHNT, CDR2 YYREEE (reference sequence). V lost 0 bases and J lost 4; bases outside the gene matches: 5. This CDR3 region has 15 residues. The CDR3 DNA is TGTGCCAGCAGCTTGGAGCTAGCGGGATTTTACGAGCAGTACTTC. It encodes CASSLELAGFYEQYF.

The chain carries TRBV18 and TRBJ1-3; D might be TRBD1 (5 bases). CDR3 length: 16 residues. V lost 4 bases and J 0 bases, leaving 13 bases between the germline ends. Germline CDR1 and CDR2: KGHSH and LQKENI. For the CDR3, the DNA is TGTGCCAGCTCACTGTACATGGGGGACTCTGGAAACACCATATATTTT. It specifies CASSLYMGDSGNTIYF.

The chain couples TRBV2 to TRBJ1-4; D remains unclear. Germline assignment: CDR1 SNHLY and CDR2 FYNNEI. This CDR3 contains 15 residues. With 0 bases removed from V and 4 bases from J, the gap between germline ends came to 9 bases. For the CDR3, the DNA is TGTGCCAGCAGTGAAGCGATAGCCCGTAATGAAAAACTGTTTTTT. Its translation: CASSEAIARNEKLFF. The full variable domain, with the rest looked up from reference TRBV2 and TRBJ1-4, is EPEVTQTPSHQVTQMGQEVILRCVPISNHLYFYWYRQILGQKVEFLVSFYNNEISEKSEIFDDQFSVERPDGSNFTLKIRSTKLEDSAMYFCASSEAIARNEKLFFGSGTQLSVL.

The rearrangement uses TRBV5-6 and TRBJ2-5; D assignment may be TRBD1 or TRBD2 (5 bases each). V was pared by 0 bases and J by 3 bases, with 6 bases between. The germline V gene has CDR1 SGHDT and CDR2 YYEEEE. CDR3 length equals 13 residues. CDR3 in DNA: TGTGCCAGCAGCTTGGGGGACGAAGAGACCCAGTACTTC. This codes for CASSLGDEETQYF. The full variable domain, completed using reference TRBV5-6 and TRBJ2-5, is DAGVTQSPTHLIKTRGQQVTLRCSPKSGHDTVSWYQQALGQGPQFIFQYYEEEERQRGNFPDRFSGHQFPNYSSELNVNALLLGDSALYLCASSLGDEETQYFGPGTRLLVL.

The chain has TRBV7-2 and TRBJ1-4; the D is unclear. The V gene lost 7 bases and the J gene lost 3 bases, with 9 bases spanning the gap. The germline gives CDR1 SGHTA, CDR2 FQGNSA. The length of the CDR3 is 13 residues. CDR3 bases: TGTGCCAGCAACTTGACGCCTAATGAAAAACTGTTTTTT. This gives the protein CASNLTPNEKLFF.

The chain combines TRBV7-8 with TRBJ1-1, with a possible D match to TRBD1 (5 bases). The CDR3 is made up of 14 amino acids. Trimming took off 5 bases at V and 6 bases at J, with 16 bases between the two ends. Germline V CDR1 and CDR2: SGHVS, FQNEAQ. The CDR3 nucleotides read TGTGCCAGCAGCCCCGAACTGGGGGTGGCTGAAGCTTTCTTT. Translation: CASSPELGVAEAFF. Using reference TRBV7-8 and TRBJ1-1 for the parts outside the CDR3, the full variable domain is GAGVSQSPRYKVAKRGQDVALRCDPISGHVSLFWYQQALGQGPEFLTYFQNEAQLDKSGLPSDRFFAERPEGSVSTLKIQRTQQEDSAVYLCASSPELGVAEAFFGQGTRLTVV.

For this clone: The same CDR3 also results from other DNA sequences found in this sample. The rearrangement joins TRBV29-1 to TRBJ2-5; 14 positions agree with TRBD2. The tail of the sequence fits TRBJ2-7 better, so the J call may be wrong. The CDR3 sequence is 13 residues long. Germline CDR1 and CDR2: SQVTM and ANQGSEA. The CDR3 sequence: CSVGTSGSYEQYF. For the CDR3, the DNA is TGCAGCGTAGGGACTAGCGGGAGTTACGAGCAGTACTTC.

This clone was seen only once. The same CDR3 is also encoded by other DNA sequences in this sample. J is TRBJ2-7 and V is TRBV19, with 11 bases fitting TRBD2. The CDR3 is made up of 15 amino acids. V lost 6 bases to trimming and J lost 2 bases; unmatched junction nucleotides: 6. Germline CDR1 and CDR2: LNHDA and SQIVND (reference sequence). The CDR3 loop reads CASSLLAGGTYEQYF. The CDR3 nucleotides are TGTGCCAGTAGCCTTCTAGCGGGGGGAACCTACGAGCAGTACTTC.

The rearrangement uses TRBV5-1 and TRBJ2-5, with unresolved D. The germline gives CDR1 SGHRS, CDR2 YFSETQ. This CDR3 is built from 15 residues. V was shortened by 0 bases and J by 3 bases, with 12 bases between the two germline ends. CDR3 sequence: CASSLGSAKEETQYF. The CDR3 region has the DNA TGCGCCAGCAGCTTGGGGAGCGCAAAAGAAGAGACCCAGTACTTC. Combining the CDR3 with reference TRBV5-1 and TRBJ2-5 gives the whole variable domain KAGVTQTPRYLIKTRGQQVTLSCSPISGHRSVSWYQQTPGQGLQFLFEYFSETQRNKGNFPGRFSGRQFSNSRSEMNVSTLELGDSALYLCASSLGSAKEETQYFGPGTRLLVL.

The chain carries TRBV6-6 and TRBJ2-4; 7 bases align to TRBD1. Germline V lookup: CDR1 MNHNY, CDR2 SVGAGI (reference sequence). The CDR3 extends over 13 amino acids. Trimming took 6 bases from V and 7 from J; bases not matched to a gene: 6. The CDR3 DNA is TGTGCCAGCAGAGAGGGGGCGCAGAACATTCAGTACTTC. As protein: CASREGAQNIQYF.

DNA of the CDR3: TGTGCCAGCAGTTTAGATGAAGAGCAGTACTTC. As protein: CASSLDEEQYF. This rearrangement joins TRBV2 to TRBJ2-7; D gene uncertain. The germline gives CDR1 SNHLY, CDR2 FYNNEI. The germline V and J ends were trimmed by 5 bases and 7 bases, with 9 bases remaining between them. This CDR3 has 11 residues. Looking up the rest from reference TRBV2 and TRBJ2-7 gives the full variable domain: EPEVTQTPSHQVTQMGQEVILRCVPISNHLYFYWYRQILGQKVEFLVSFYNNEISEKSEIFDDQFSVERPDGSNFTLKIRSTKLEDSAMYFCASSLDEEQYFGPGTRLTVT.